Presented here are 27 T cell receptor beta chains from one specimen sequenced in a study of early T cells in non-severe SARS-CoV-2 infection. TCRdb processed the 5' RACE reads anew with MiXCR; each CDR3 protein has one entry. The data show more than 45,000 distinct CDR3 sequences, more than 7% seen once. The sequenced sample was whole blood. The receptor set was obtained from an adult who was a healthcare worker with PCR-confirmed SARS-CoV-2 infection or an uninfected control (not recorded which).

This clonotype was recorded many times. The rearrangement links TRBV29-1 to TRBJ2-1; 7 nucleotides line up with TRBD1. The germline V gene has CDR1 SQVTM and CDR2 ANQGSEA. The CDR3 sequence is 14 residues long. In DNA, the CDR3 is TGCGCAGGGGGACCGGGCTTTGAGGTTACTGGGCAGTTCTTC. The encoded protein is CAGGPGFEVTGQFF.

This clonotype was seen more than once but under ten times. This rearrangement joins TRBV27 to TRBJ1-2; 7 positions match TRBD1. The CDR3 is 13 residues long. V was pared by 5 bases and J by 8 bases, with 8 bases of the junction left unmatched. In germline, CDR1 is MNHEY, CDR2 SMNVEV (reference sequence). The CDR3 here is CASSGAQGGGYTF. The CDR3 DNA sequence: TGTGCCAGCAGTGGTGCCCAGGGGGGCGGCTACACCTTC.

This clonotype has ten or more counts. This chain uses TRBV27 with TRBJ2-1; D is unresolved. Trimming shortened V by 3 bases and J by 9 bases, and 15 bases separated the two germline ends. The germline CDR1 and CDR2 sequences are MNHEY and SMNVEV (reference sequence). The length of the CDR3 is 14 residues. The CDR3 here is CASSFSGSAAEQFF. Here the CDR3 DNA reads TGTGCCAGCAGTTTCTCCGGGTCCGCGGCTGAGCAGTTCTTC.

This sequence joins TRBV28 and TRBJ1-2; D is uncertain. The CDR3 covers 14 residues. Trimming shortened V by 1 base and J by 7 bases, and 13 bases separated the two germline ends. The germline V gene encodes CDR1 MDHEN and CDR2 SYDVKM. This CDR3 is CASSLSAGVFGYTF. CDR3 DNA sequence: TGTGCCAGCAGTTTATCTGCCGGAGTCTTTGGCTACACCTTC.

This clonotype has at least ten counts. V and J are TRBV7-2 and TRBJ2-1; weak D call: TRBD2 (6 bases). CDR3 size: 14 residues. The V end lost 5 bases, the J end lost 8 bases, and 16 bases lay between the germline ends. The V gene's germline CDR1 is SGHTA and CDR2 FQGNSA. The CDR3: CASSGTRTADEQFF. In DNA, the CDR3 is TGTGCCAGCAGCGGGACTCGAACCGCGGATGAGCAGTTCTTC.

This clonotype was picked up many times. The CDR3 loop reads CSASTSGRGAYYEQYF. The CDR3 region has the DNA TGCAGTGCTAGTACTAGCGGGAGAGGGGCCTACTACGAGCAGTACTTC. This chain joins TRBV20-1 and TRBJ2-7, with TRBD2 matching over 11 bases. V shed 3 bases, J shed 3 bases, and the junction held 10 bases outside the gene matches. Germline V gene lookup returns CDR1 DFQATT and CDR2 SNEGSKA (reference sequence). This CDR3 contains 16 residues.

This clonotype was picked up many times. V usage is TRBV3-1 and J usage is TRBJ1-3, with D uncertain. Trimming shortened V by 2 bases and J by 0 bases, and 14 bases separated the two germline ends. Looked up from germline, CDR1 is LGHDT and CDR2 is YNNKEL (reference sequence). CDR3 length equals 17 residues. CDR3 DNA: TGTGCCAGCAGCCAAAACTTCCTCGGGTCCTCTGGAAACACCATATATTTT. Amino acids: CASSQNFLGSSGNTIYF.

This clonotype has at least ten counts. This sequence joins TRBV5-4 and TRBJ2-5, with D possibly being TRBD2 (7 bases). Between the trimmed V and J ends, which lost 9 bases and 5 bases, there was a span of 17 bases. The CDR3 contains 13 residues. Germline CDR1 reads SGHNT; CDR2 reads YYREEE (reference sequence). The chain's CDR3 is CATRGAGGETQYF. The CDR3 DNA follows: TGTGCCACCCGGGGGGCCGGGGGTGAGACCCAGTACTTC.

This clonotype was observed a few times. The chain has TRBV28 and TRBJ2-5; D gene ambiguous. This CDR3 is 14 amino acids long. The germline V and J ends were trimmed by 5 bases and 4 bases, with 14 bases remaining between them. The germline V gene encodes CDR1 MDHEN and CDR2 SYDVKM. The CDR3 coding sequence is TGTGCCAGCAGTCCAACAACTATAGGAGAGACCCAGTACTTC. It codes for CASSPTTIGETQYF.

The J gene is TRBJ2-3, the V gene TRBV24-1, with a weak D call TRBD1 (6 bases). The CDR3 covers 16 residues. Germline assignment: CDR1 KGHDR and CDR2 SFDVKD. V lost 4 bases and J 3 bases, leaving 16 bases between the germline ends. CDR3 in amino acids: CATSDLQGFATDTQYF. In DNA, the CDR3 is TGTGCCACCAGTGACCTTCAGGGGTTCGCAACAGATACGCAGTATTTT.

The rearrangement links TRBV11-2 to TRBJ2-3, with TRBD1 matching 9 bases. Germline CDR1 SGHAT, CDR2 FQNNGV. The CDR3 spans 16 residues. With V trimmed by 4 bases and J by 3 bases, 8 bases remained unmatched. CDR3 nucleotide sequence: TGTGCCAGCAGCTGGTCGGGACAGGGAGGGACAGATACGCAGTATTTT. Translated, it gives CASSWSGQGGTDTQYF.

This clonotype came up many times. The chain uses TRBV7-8 and TRBJ2-7; D is perhaps TRBD2 (7 bases). The CDR3 is 14 residues long. CDR1 is SGHVS and CDR2 is FQNEAQ in the germline V gene. V shed 5 bases and J shed 2 bases, with 13 bases lying between them. The CDR3 DNA sequence: TGTGCCAGCAGCCCAGGGCGGGGGCCCTACGAGCAGTACTTC. Its translation is CASSPGRGPYEQYF.

This clonotype was detected many times. The V gene is TRBV2, the J gene TRBJ2-1; D perhaps matches TRBD1 (6 bases). V was shortened by 7 bases and J by 6 bases, with 13 bases between the two germline ends. The germline V gene encodes CDR1 SNHLY and CDR2 FYNNEI. The CDR3 has 13 residues. CDR3 DNA: TGTGCCAGCATTACAGGGCAGAGCAATGAGCAGTTCTTC. The encoded protein is CASITGQSNEQFF.

This clonotype was recorded many times. CDR3 sequence (DNA): TGCGCCAGCAGCCAAGTATCCCCGGGTACCGGGGAGCTGTTTTTT. Protein sequence: CASSQVSPGTGELFF. The chain links TRBV4-1 to TRBJ2-2, with D unresolved. Germline assignment: CDR1 MGHRA and CDR2 YSYEKL. This CDR3 has 15 amino acids. The germline V and J ends were trimmed by 1 base and 5 bases, with 11 bases remaining between them.

This clonotype was observed at least ten times. The CDR3 nucleotides read TGTGCCAGCAGCCCCGGGCCAAGGGCGTATGGGGCCAACGTCCTGACTTTC. Translation gives CASSPGPRAYGANVLTF. This chain uses TRBV14 with TRBJ2-6; unclear D gene. The CDR3 runs 17 residues. From germline, CDR1 is SGHDN and CDR2 FVKESK. Deletions cut 4 bases from V and 3 bases from J, with 16 bases between.

The CDR3 coding sequence is TGTGCCAGCAGTAGCCCCGGACAGACGGACTATGGCTACACCTTC. It codes for CASSSPGQTDYGYTF. J is TRBJ1-2 and V is TRBV6-6, with a weak D call TRBD1 (6 bases). V was pared by 5 bases and J by 3 bases, with 16 bases between. CDR1 is MNHNY and CDR2 is SVGAGI in the germline V gene (reference sequence). This CDR3 region has 15 residues.

This clonotype turned up a few times. The chain employs TRBV6-6 and TRBJ2-7; TRBD1 matches at 10 bases. The CDR3 has 13 residues. Germline V gives CDR1 MNHNY, CDR2 SVGAGI (reference sequence). J lost 6 bases, V lost 6 bases, and 5 bases had no gene match. CDR3 region: CASSGQGEGEQYF. In nucleotides, the CDR3 is TGTGCCAGCAGCGGACAGGGGGAAGGCGAGCAGTACTTC.

The V gene is TRBV6-1, the J gene TRBJ2-7; 11 bases are shared with TRBD2. The CDR3 totals 15 residues. Unmatched junction bases numbered 8, after V lost 6 bases and J lost 4 bases. Germline V CDR1 and CDR2: MNHNS, SASEGT. The CDR3 nucleotides read TGTGCCAGCAGCCCACTAGCGGGGGTATCATACGAGCAGTACTTC. It specifies CASSPLAGVSYEQYF.

V gene TRBV28 combines with J gene TRBJ1-2; weak D call: TRBD1 (5 bases). The CDR3 spans 14 residues. Germline-derived CDR1 and CDR2 are MDHEN and SYDVKM. Trimming shortened V by 2 bases and J by 3 bases, and 10 bases separated the two germline ends. CDR3 residues: CASSLQGSDYGYTF. DNA for the CDR3: TGTGCCAGCAGTTTACAGGGAAGCGACTATGGCTACACCTTC.

This clonotype was observed a few times. The chain combines TRBV11-2 with TRBJ1-3; tentatively, D is TRBD1 (6 bases). Between the trimmed V and J ends, which lost 2 bases and 2 bases, there was a span of 7 bases. The germline gives CDR1 SGHAT, CDR2 FQNNGV. This CDR3 spans 14 amino acids. For the CDR3, the DNA is TGTGCCAGCAGCTTATCAGGGGCTGGAAACACCATATATTTT. It encodes CASSLSGAGNTIYF.

This clonotype has at least ten counts. The V gene is TRBV20-1, the J gene TRBJ2-7, with a weak D call TRBD2 (5 bases). CDR3 length: 11 amino acids. Per germline, CDR1 DFQATT and CDR2 SNEGSKA (reference sequence). V was pared by 6 bases and J by 7 bases, with 13 bases between. CDR3: CSARTGREQYF. CDR3 in DNA: TGCAGTGCCCGGACTGGGCGTGAGCAGTACTTC.

This clonotype has more than one count but fewer than ten. J is TRBJ2-7 and V is TRBV12-3 or TRBV12-4; 8 nucleotides match TRBD1. The junction had 9 bases not matched to a gene; V was cut back by 5 bases and J by 0 bases. This CDR3 has 16 residues. CDR3: CASSSPRDRSSYEQYF. CDR3 sequence (DNA): TGTGCCAGCAGTAGCCCCCGGGACAGGAGCTCCTACGAGCAGTACTTC.

This clonotype was counted ten times or more. The chain has TRBV2 and TRBJ1-4, with 7 bases aligning to TRBD1. With 6 bases clipped from V and 5 bases from J, the junction kept 0 bases outside the gene matches. The CDR3 runs 12 residues. CDR1 SNHLY and CDR2 FYNNEI come from the germline V gene. CDR3 amino acids: CASRTGNEKLFF. CDR3 bases: TGTGCCAGCAGGACAGGGAATGAAAAACTGTTTTTT.

The V call is TRBV29-1, the J call TRBJ1-2; D not resolved. The germline V gene has CDR1 SQVTM and CDR2 ANQGSEA. Between the trimmed V and J ends, which lost 7 bases and 8 bases, there was a span of 23 bases. The CDR3 totals 14 residues. The CDR3 spells CSAGVTSDVSGYTF. The CDR3 DNA reads TGCAGCGCAGGAGTCACCTCTGATGTAAGCGGCTACACCTTC.

In this sample, this clonotype turned up many times. CDR3 amino acids: CASSVGTANTGELFF. The CDR3 DNA follows: TGTGCCAGCAGTGTCGGGACAGCTAACACCGGGGAGCTGTTTTTT. The J gene is TRBJ2-2, the V gene TRBV6-4, with 7 bases aligning to TRBD1. CDR3 length: 15 residues. With V trimmed by 4 bases and J by 2 bases, 4 bases remained unmatched. Germline loops: CDR1 MRHNA, CDR2 SNTAGT.

The rearrangement links TRBV7-3 to TRBJ2-3, with D possibly TRBD2 on 6 matching bases. Trimming left V 4 bases short and J 6 bases short, with 14 bases between. CDR3 size: 14 residues. The germline V gene has CDR1 SGHTA and CDR2 FQGTGA. DNA for the CDR3: TGTGCCAGCAGCTCCGGGAGAAGTACGGATACGCAGTATTTT. It translates to CASSSGRSTDTQYF.

This clonotype was observed many times. This chain links TRBV5-1 with TRBJ2-1; D perhaps matches TRBD2 (5 bases). Deletions cut 1 base from V and 8 bases from J, with 13 bases between. From germline, CDR1 is SGHRS and CDR2 YFSETQ. The CDR3 runs to 14 residues. The CDR3 DNA sequence: TGCGCCAGCAGCTTGTCGACACCGGGGTATGAGCAGTTCTTC. This codes for CASSLSTPGYEQFF.